The rows below give T cell receptor beta chains drawn from one sample of a study of CD8 T cells in ankylosing spondylitis. TCRdb passed the 5' RACE reads through MiXCR, listing each CDR3 protein once. The data hold more than 650,000 distinct CDR3 sequences, with approximately 12% observed a single time. Sequencing was carried out using blood, either unsorted or a sorted T cell fraction (not recorded which). The receptors derive from a male donor with ankylosing spondylitis. The CDR3 runs from the conserved cysteine through the conserved F or W. D genes are given only for firm matches. A clone size is listed for some rows: how often the clone was seen (once, few, many), or a class if it is expanded.

clone size: few; D gene: -; J gene: TRBJ1-1; V gene: TRBV28; CDR3 DNA: TGTGCCAGCACCTCTTTCGCTGAAGCTTTCTTT; CDR3 protein: CASTSFAEAFF
clone size: few; D gene: TRBD2; J gene: TRBJ2-1; V gene: TRBV20-1; CDR3 DNA: TGCAGTGCCCGCCGACTAGCGGGAGGGCGTGAGCAGTTCTTC; CDR3 protein: CSARRLAGGREQFF
clone size: few; D gene: -; J gene: TRBJ1-4; V gene: TRBV6-1; CDR3 DNA: TGTGCCAGTTCACGGTGGGGCAGGGAGGATGAAAAACTGTTTTTT; CDR3 protein: CASSRWGREDEKLFF
clone size: few; D gene: TRBD2; J gene: TRBJ2-1; V gene: TRBV7-8; CDR3 DNA: TGTGCCAGCAGAAAAATAGCGGGGGTCTACAATGAGCAGTTCTTC; CDR3 protein: CASRKIAGVYNEQFF
clone size: few; D gene: TRBD2; J gene: TRBJ2-1; V gene: TRBV24-1; CDR3 DNA: TGTGCCACCAGTGTTCAACTAGCGGGAGAAATTGATGAGCAGTTCTTC; CDR3 protein: CATSVQLAGEIDEQFF
clone size: few; D gene: -; J gene: TRBJ1-2; V gene: TRBV20-1; CDR3 DNA: TGCAGTGCTAGCTTACAGGGTGGTTACTATGGCTACACCTTC; CDR3 protein: CSASLQGGYYGYTF
clone size: -; D gene: -; J gene: TRBJ1-5; V gene: TRBV20-1; CDR3 DNA: TGCAGTGTCCTCGGGGGGCTGCGACAGCCCCAGCATTTT; CDR3 protein: CSVLGGLRQPQHF
clone size: many; D gene: -; J gene: TRBJ2-1; V gene: TRBV10-3; CDR3 DNA: TGTGCCATCAGGAACACGTCCTCCTACAATGAGCAGTTCTTC; CDR3 protein: CAIRNTSSYNEQFF
clone size: few; D gene: TRBD1; J gene: TRBJ2-1; V gene: TRBV12-3/TRBV12-4; CDR3 DNA: TGTGCCAGCAGTTCCGGGACAGGCCACAATGAGCAGTTCTTC; CDR3 protein: CASSSGTGHNEQFF
clone size: many; D gene: TRBD1; J gene: TRBJ2-2; V gene: TRBV18; CDR3 DNA: TGTGCCAGCTCACCCCGGGACAGGGGTTCCGTCGGGGAGCTGTTTTTT; CDR3 protein: CASSPRDRGSVGELFF
clone size: -; D gene: -; J gene: TRBJ2-1; V gene: TRBV5-1; CDR3 DNA: TGCGCCAGCAGCTTGTCTGGCGTCAATGAGCAGTTCTTC; CDR3 protein: CASSLSGVNEQFF
clone size: few; D gene: TRBD1; J gene: TRBJ1-2; V gene: TRBV7-8; CDR3 DNA: TGTGCCAGCAGCACCGTGGGACAGGGCATGGGGTATGGCTACACCTTC; CDR3 protein: CASSTVGQGMGYGYTF
clone size: -; D gene: TRBD1; J gene: TRBJ2-5; V gene: TRBV12-3/TRBV12-4; CDR3 DNA: TGTGCCAGCACCCGGGACAGGGGGCGGGGGACCCAGTACTTC; CDR3 protein: CASTRDRGRGTQYF
clone size: -; D gene: -; J gene: TRBJ1-1; V gene: TRBV6-1; CDR3 DNA: TGTGCCAGCAGACACAGGGCGAACACTGAAGCTTTCTTT; CDR3 protein: CASRHRANTEAFF
clone size: -; D gene: TRBD2; J gene: TRBJ2-7; V gene: TRBV2; CDR3 DNA: TGTGCCAGCAGTGAGGGACTAGCGTTCGAGCAGTACTTC; CDR3 protein: CASSEGLAFEQYF
clone size: few; D gene: -; J gene: TRBJ2-7; V gene: TRBV7-6; CDR3 DNA: TGTGCCAGCAGCTTAGCGCCGGACAACGCCTACGAGCAGTACTTC; CDR3 protein: CASSLAPDNAYEQYF
clone size: -; D gene: -; J gene: TRBJ1-2; V gene: TRBV7-2; CDR3 DNA: TGTGCCAGCAGCCGCCAGACTCAAAGAAGTAACTATGGCTACACCTTC; CDR3 protein: CASSRQTQRSNYGYTF
clone size: -; D gene: TRBD2; J gene: TRBJ2-4; V gene: TRBV20-1; CDR3 DNA: TGCAGTGCTAGATCGGTTAGCGGGGGAGGGCCTGGATACTTC; CDR3 protein: CSARSVSGGGPGYF
clone size: -; D gene: TRBD2; J gene: TRBJ2-3; V gene: TRBV20-1; CDR3 DNA: TGCAGTGCTAGAGGTGGGGGAGGGGCAGATACGCAGTATTTT; CDR3 protein: CSARGGGGADTQYF
clone size: -; D gene: -; J gene: TRBJ1-5; V gene: TRBV20-1; CDR3 DNA: TGCAGTGCCGGACCCGCAGCGAATCAGCCCCAGCATTTT; CDR3 protein: CSAGPAANQPQHF
clone size: many; D gene: -; J gene: TRBJ2-5; V gene: TRBV10-3; CDR3 DNA: TGTGCCATCAGTCCAAGTGGGAGTGAGACCCAGTACTTC; CDR3 protein: CAISPSGSETQYF
clone size: -; D gene: TRBD1; J gene: TRBJ1-1; V gene: TRBV5-6; CDR3 DNA: TGTGCCAGCAGCTCGTGGCAGGGGGCTATTGGCACTGAAGCTTTCTTT; CDR3 protein: CASSSWQGAIGTEAFF
clone size: many; D gene: -; J gene: TRBJ2-2; V gene: TRBV4-3; CDR3 DNA: TGCGCCAGCAGCCAAGACCCAGCTTCGAACACCGGGGAGCTGTTTTTT; CDR3 protein: CASSQDPASNTGELFF
clone size: few; D gene: -; J gene: TRBJ2-7; V gene: TRBV20-1; CDR3 DNA: TGCAGTGCTAGAATACACCAGAACAGGGTATCACCCTACGAGCAGTACTTC; CDR3 protein: CSARIHQNRVSPYEQYF
clone size: -; D gene: TRBD1; J gene: TRBJ2-1; V gene: TRBV2; CDR3 DNA: TGTGCCAGCAGTGAACAAGGGGGCGGCAATGAGCAGTTCTTC; CDR3 protein: CASSEQGGGNEQFF
clone size: few; D gene: -; J gene: TRBJ2-7; V gene: TRBV18; CDR3 DNA: TGTGCCAGCTCACTTACCGGGACAAATTCCTACGAGCAGTACTTC; CDR3 protein: CASSLTGTNSYEQYF
clone size: few; D gene: TRBD1; J gene: TRBJ2-7; V gene: TRBV5-5; CDR3 DNA: TGTGCCAGCAAATCCGCGGTGGACAGGGGGTTTAGGGAGCAGTACTTC; CDR3 protein: CASKSAVDRGFREQYF
clone size: -; D gene: -; J gene: TRBJ2-5; V gene: TRBV6-5; CDR3 DNA: TGTGCCAGCAGTTACTCGGACGTTGGGGAGACCCAGTACTTC; CDR3 protein: CASSYSDVGETQYF
clone size: few; D gene: -; J gene: TRBJ2-3; V gene: TRBV6-2/TRBV6-3; CDR3 DNA: TGTGCCAGCAAGACCGAGGGGGATACGCAGTATTTT; CDR3 protein: CASKTEGDTQYF
clone size: few; D gene: TRBD1; J gene: TRBJ1-1; V gene: TRBV7-6; CDR3 DNA: TGTGCCAGCAGCCAGGGGGCTCAGGCTTTCTTT; CDR3 protein: CASSQGAQAFF
clone size: few; D gene: TRBD1; J gene: TRBJ1-5; V gene: TRBV27; CDR3 DNA: TGTGCCAGCAGGCTGACAGGGGCTCCCTATTATAGCAATCAGCCCCAGCATTTT; CDR3 protein: CASRLTGAPYYSNQPQHF
clone size: -; D gene: -; J gene: TRBJ2-2; V gene: TRBV4-2; CDR3 DNA: TGTGCCAGCAGCCACCGACCGGCCCGGGACACCGGGGAGCTGTTTTTT; CDR3 protein: CASSHRPARDTGELFF
clone size: few; D gene: -; J gene: TRBJ1-5; V gene: TRBV20-1; CDR3 DNA: TGCAGTGCTAGTGAGGCAGCAAACAATCAGCCCCAGCATTTT; CDR3 protein: CSASEAANNQPQHF
clone size: few; D gene: TRBD1; J gene: TRBJ2-7; V gene: TRBV10-2; CDR3 DNA: TGCGCCAGCACAAGACAGGGTGGCTTTTACGAGCAGTACTTC; CDR3 protein: CASTRQGGFYEQYF
clone size: few; D gene: -; J gene: TRBJ2-6; V gene: TRBV10-3; CDR3 DNA: TGTGCCATCAGTGACGGTAGCTCTGGGGCCAACGTCCTGACTTTC; CDR3 protein: CAISDGSSGANVLTF
clone size: -; D gene: -; J gene: TRBJ2-7; V gene: TRBV6-5; CDR3 DNA: TGTGCCAGCAGTTACCTCTATAGGGCAGGTATGGGAGAGCAGTACTTC; CDR3 protein: CASSYLYRAGMGEQYF
clone size: -; D gene: -; J gene: TRBJ1-1; V gene: TRBV27; CDR3 DNA: TGTGCCAGCAGTCCGCTGTACAGACCTGAAGCTTTCTTT; CDR3 protein: CASSPLYRPEAFF
clone size: -; D gene: -; J gene: TRBJ1-2; V gene: TRBV10-3; CDR3 DNA: TGTGCCATCAGTGGACCTTCGGGGACCAGCTATGGCTACACCTTC; CDR3 protein: CAISGPSGTSYGYTF
clone size: few; D gene: -; J gene: TRBJ2-2; V gene: TRBV20-1; CDR3 DNA: TGCAGTGCTAGAGATCCGCGGCACGGGGAGCTGTTTTTT; CDR3 protein: CSARDPRHGELFF
clone size: -; D gene: TRBD1; J gene: TRBJ2-1; V gene: TRBV7-9; CDR3 DNA: TGTGCCAGCAGCTCGGCCGGGGGACAGGACTACAATGAGCAGTTCTTC; CDR3 protein: CASSSAGGQDYNEQFF
clone size: -; D gene: -; J gene: TRBJ1-2; V gene: TRBV25-1; CDR3 DNA: TGTGCCAGCAGTGCTGATCGGGGGGCGCGTGGTGGCTACACCTTC; CDR3 protein: CASSADRGARGGYTF
clone size: few; D gene: -; J gene: TRBJ1-2; V gene: TRBV5-1; CDR3 DNA: TGCGCCAGCAGCTTTAGTTCGGATGGCTACACCTTC; CDR3 protein: CASSFSSDGYTF
clone size: few; D gene: TRBD1; J gene: TRBJ1-5; V gene: TRBV28; CDR3 DNA: TGTGCCAGCAGTCCTCCGGGACAGAACTATCAGCCCCAGCATTTT; CDR3 protein: CASSPPGQNYQPQHF
clone size: many; D gene: -; J gene: TRBJ1-1; V gene: TRBV12-3/TRBV12-4; CDR3 DNA: TGTGCCAGCACCCTTACCCAATTCGGCATGAACACTGAAGCTTTCTTT; CDR3 protein: CASTLTQFGMNTEAFF